This T cell receptor (beta chain) is from a study of T cell repertoires in cytomegalovirus infection (dated by TCRdb to the late 2010s). Turning to the overall study: Donor HLA type was relevant to the analysis, because carriage of CMV infection together with the matching HLA type was indicated by public TCR beta signatures.

What the study reported, not specific to this receptor: In both this cohort and an independent roughly 330-donor cohort, the cumulative frequency of public TCR beta family members distinguished carriers of CMV infection plus the relevant HLA type. The ex vivo response was dominated by HLA-C-restricted CMV-specific TCR beta clonotypes, which also provided the single most frequent clonotype in two of eight donors.

The germline V gene yields MGHRA for CDR1 and YSYEKL for CDR2. From cysteine to phenylalanine, the CDR3 is 17 amino acids long. The retained sequence is limited to the CDR3, 51 bases, with the frame set at the first base. V loses 1 base, J loses 0 bases, and the germline ends lie 13 bases apart. This clonotype occurred a few times. Its antigen is still unknown. No base-level quality is on record; no much larger clone is a single base apart. Sequenced using an Illumina HiSeq 1500. The public reads were reanalyzed by TCRdb: fastp trimming at Q25, MiXCR alignment, in-frame beta chains only. Here each entry gathers all rows of one CDR3 protein and keeps the most common genes and DNA. The sample records more than 400,000 distinct CDR3 sequences, 26% of which are singletons. The ten largest clones represent about 12% of the sample.

The clonotype comes from a human donor in good health (CMV status not recorded). Some clones in this sample may be carry-over from other donors' samples. The sample taken for sequencing was PBMCs. The chain is encoded by TRBV4-1 joined to TRBJ2-1, with the D segment identity uncertain. The CDR3 reads as follows: CASSQVSGLPSYNEQFF. The DNA reads TGCGCCAGCAGCCAAGTTTCAGGTCTTCCCTCCTACAATGAGCAGTTCTTC.